This T cell receptor (beta chain) derives from a study of blood T cell repertoires in COVID-19. Overall study context: There were acute and convalescent COVID-19 samples, and they came from the United States, Italy and Spain. T cells, B-cell-depleted T cells, or PBMCs provided the cDNA or gDNA that served as material.

This clone was seen a single time. J gave up 8 bases and V 3 bases, and 2 bases lay outside the gene matches. CDR3 size: 13 residues. Original processing notes: Amplification with reference gene primers provided the estimates of nucleated cell counts. The data were produced by immunoSEQ multiplex PCR, yet TCRdb's version contains in-frame clones alone and is incomplete. The V and J calls and clone size were taken over from that table, and D and trimming were inferred from the DNA. The sample has roughly 120,000 clones, about 83% seen once. The rearrangement joins TRBV12-3 or TRBV12-4 to TRBJ1-2; 11 bases line up with TRBD1. This receptor was identified in a woman aged 45-65 years with acute or convalescent COVID-19. Sequenced: peripheral blood. CDR3 sequence: CASSLDRGRGYTF. In DNA form, the CDR3 reads TGTGCCAGCAGTTTGGACAGGGGGCGAGGCTACACCTTC.